These T cell receptor beta chains were read from a single sample in a study of blood T cell repertoires in COVID-19. Only in-frame clones appear in the TCRdb table, and some are missing; sequencing was by immunoSEQ multiplex PCR. The sample has 65,000 to 85,000 clones, 80% to 90% seen once. Sequencing was performed on peripheral blood. The origin of the receptors is an elderly man with COVID-19, enrolled during active disease. Each CDR3 is given with its conserved first and last residue. The size field is filled for only some rows; it gives once, few, many or a size class.

TRBJ1-2 | once | TRBV6-1 | CASSEAVGAKYGYTF
TRBJ2-1 | NA | TRBV7-2 | CASSLGTANEQFF
TRBJ1-6 | NA | TRBV3-1/TRBV3-2 | CASSRGQNSPLHF
TRBJ2-5 | once | TRBV2 | CASSENAGSKETQYF
TRBJ2-2 | NA | TRBV7-2 | CASRRDRDTGELFF
TRBJ2-4 | NA | TRBV28 | CASSPHGTGQQNIQYF
TRBJ1-1 | NA | TRBV11-2 | CASSLVGGGGTEAFF
TRBJ1-1 | NA | TRBV6-5 | CASSSTGIANTEAFF
TRBJ2-2 | NA | TRBV6-2/TRBV6-3 | CASSYPIRGGARRRTGELFF
TRBJ2-1 | NA | TRBV7-3 | CASSLTPSISGGLGEQFF
TRBJ2-4 | NA | TRBV9 | CASGQGKNIQYF
TRBJ2-4 | few | TRBV9 | CASSPRVSGGDIQYF
TRBJ2-2 | NA | TRBV9 | CASSVDPQNTGELFF
TRBJ1-5 | NA | TRBV19 | CASSIPPGQGNNQPQHF
TRBJ2-1 | NA | TRBV9 | CASSVGRGRYGHEQFF
TRBJ1-2 | NA | TRBV3-1/TRBV3-2 | CASSQFPGRDGYTF
TRBJ2-7 | NA | TRBV19 | CASSPSGSSYEQYF
TRBJ1-4 | NA | TRBV4-1 | CASSLGGGGNEKLFF
TRBJ2-1 | NA | TRBV19 | CASSMRGQAITSSYNEQFF
TRBJ1-2 | NA | TRBV15 | CATSTRQGDYGYTF
TRBJ1-5 | NA | TRBV28 | CASSPNSNQPQHF
TRBJ1-6 | NA | TRBV27 | CASSLLLTGYTPPLHF
TRBJ2-1 | NA | TRBV7-9 | CASSLSQPDNEQFF
TRBJ1-1 | NA | TRBV29-1 | CSVGTGSTEAFF
TRBJ2-2 | NA | TRBV27 | CASSSQLAGELFF
TRBJ2-7 | NA | TRBV4-2 | CASSPTGGTPYEQYF
TRBJ2-5 | NA | TRBV3-1/TRBV3-2 | CASSPPGPSGGTQYF
TRBJ1-6 | few | TRBV2 | CASSEYEERPLHF
TRBJ1-4 | NA | TRBV2 | CASGKGTGDEKLFF
TRBJ1-5 | NA | TRBV6-4 | CASSDGRDKVVSFDSNQPQHF
TRBJ2-1 | NA | TRBV7-9 | CASSFRDFHNEQFF
TRBJ1-2 | NA | TRBV9 | CASSVGGRPNYGYTF
TRBJ1-3 | NA | TRBV9 | CASSPPHSGGNTIYF
TRBJ1-2 | once | TRBV5-4 | CASSLGTSITGYTF
TRBJ2-7 | NA | TRBV12-3/TRBV12-4 | CASSLEPGEQYF
TRBJ1-3 | once | TRBV28 | CASSLSGRREEINTIYF
TRBJ1-2 | NA | TRBV15 | CATSSGQARGYGYTF
TRBJ1-6 | NA | TRBV3-1/TRBV3-2 | CASSQFRGPQSPLHF
TRBJ1-1 | NA | TRBV18 | CASSPPSLTEAFF